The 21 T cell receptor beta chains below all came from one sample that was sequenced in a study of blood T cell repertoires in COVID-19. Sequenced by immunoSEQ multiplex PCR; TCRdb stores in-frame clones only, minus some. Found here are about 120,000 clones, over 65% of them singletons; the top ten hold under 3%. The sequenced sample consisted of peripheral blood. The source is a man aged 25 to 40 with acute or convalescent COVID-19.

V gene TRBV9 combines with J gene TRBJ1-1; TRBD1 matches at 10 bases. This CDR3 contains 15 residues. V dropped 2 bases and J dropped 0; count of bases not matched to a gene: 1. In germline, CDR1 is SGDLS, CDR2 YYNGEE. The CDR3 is CASSVTGGMNTEAFF. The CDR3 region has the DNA TGTGCCAGCAGCGTGACAGGGGGCATGAACACTGAAGCTTTCTTT. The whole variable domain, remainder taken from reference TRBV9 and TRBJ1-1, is DSGVTQTPKHLITATGQRVTLRCSPRSGDLSVYWYQQSLDQGLQFLIQYYNGEERAKGNILERFSAQQFPDLHSELNLSSLELGDSALYFCASSVTGGMNTEAFFGQGTRLTVV.

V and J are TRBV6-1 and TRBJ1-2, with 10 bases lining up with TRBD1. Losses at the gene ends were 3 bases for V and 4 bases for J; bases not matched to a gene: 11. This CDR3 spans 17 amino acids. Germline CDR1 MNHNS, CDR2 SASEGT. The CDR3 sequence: CASSDYLGDRGSYGYTF. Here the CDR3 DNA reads TGTGCCAGCAGTGATTATTTAGGGGACAGGGGTTCCTATGGCTACACCTTC.

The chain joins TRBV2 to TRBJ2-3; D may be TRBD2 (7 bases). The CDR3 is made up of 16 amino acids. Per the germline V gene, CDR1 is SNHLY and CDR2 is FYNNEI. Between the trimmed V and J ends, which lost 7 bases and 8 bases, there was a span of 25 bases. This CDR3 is CASNPMTGGQRGTQYF. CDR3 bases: TGTGCCAGCAATCCCATGACCGGGGGGCAGAGGGGTACGCAGTATTTT.

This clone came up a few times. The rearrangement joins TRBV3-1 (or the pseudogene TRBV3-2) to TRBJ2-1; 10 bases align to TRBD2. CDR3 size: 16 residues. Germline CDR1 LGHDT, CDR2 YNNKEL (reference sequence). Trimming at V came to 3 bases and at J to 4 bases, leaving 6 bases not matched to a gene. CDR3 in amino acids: CASSHPGTSEYNEQFF. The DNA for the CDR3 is TGTGCCAGCAGCCACCCCGGGACTAGCGAGTACAATGAGCAGTTCTTC.

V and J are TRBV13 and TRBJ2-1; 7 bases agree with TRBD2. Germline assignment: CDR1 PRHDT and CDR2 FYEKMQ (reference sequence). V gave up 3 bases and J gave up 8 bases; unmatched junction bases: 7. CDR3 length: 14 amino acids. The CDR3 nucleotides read TGTGCCAGCAGCTTGGGCGGGAGCCTCGATGAGCAGTTCTTC. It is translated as CASSLGGSLDEQFF.

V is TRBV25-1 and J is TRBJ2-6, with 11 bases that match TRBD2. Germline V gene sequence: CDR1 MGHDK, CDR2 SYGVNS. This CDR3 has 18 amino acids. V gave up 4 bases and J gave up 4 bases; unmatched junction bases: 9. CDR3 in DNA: TGTGCCAGCAGTGGGTTAGCGGGAGGGCCGGAGGGGGCCAACGTCCTGACTTTC. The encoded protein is CASSGLAGGPEGANVLTF.

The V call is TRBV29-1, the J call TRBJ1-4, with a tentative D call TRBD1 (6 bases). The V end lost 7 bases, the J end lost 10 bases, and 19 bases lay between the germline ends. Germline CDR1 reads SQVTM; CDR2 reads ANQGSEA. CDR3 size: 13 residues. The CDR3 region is CSEARGFKGKLFF. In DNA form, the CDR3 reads TGCAGCGAGGCGAGGGGGTTCAAAGGAAAACTGTTTTTT.

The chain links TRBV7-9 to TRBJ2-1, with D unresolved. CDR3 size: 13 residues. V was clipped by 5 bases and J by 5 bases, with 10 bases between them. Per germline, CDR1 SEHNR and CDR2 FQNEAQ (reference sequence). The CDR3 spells CASSLTENNEQFF. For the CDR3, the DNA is TGTGCCAGCAGCCTTACAGAAAACAATGAGCAGTTCTTC.

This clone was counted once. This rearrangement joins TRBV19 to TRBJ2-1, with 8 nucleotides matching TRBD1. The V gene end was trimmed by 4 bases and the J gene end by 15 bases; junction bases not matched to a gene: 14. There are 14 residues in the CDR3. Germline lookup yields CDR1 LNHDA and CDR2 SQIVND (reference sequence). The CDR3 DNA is TGTGCCAGTAGTACGGCTCTGGGGACAGGAGTTCCGTTCTTC. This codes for CASSTALGTGVPFF.

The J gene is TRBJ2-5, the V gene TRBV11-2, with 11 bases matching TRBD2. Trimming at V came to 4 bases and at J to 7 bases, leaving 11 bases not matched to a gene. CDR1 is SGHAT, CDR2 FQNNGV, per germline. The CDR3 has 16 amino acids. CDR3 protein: CASSSRTSGRWGTQYF. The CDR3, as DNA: TGTGCCAGCAGCTCCAGGACTAGCGGGCGGTGGGGGACCCAGTACTTC.

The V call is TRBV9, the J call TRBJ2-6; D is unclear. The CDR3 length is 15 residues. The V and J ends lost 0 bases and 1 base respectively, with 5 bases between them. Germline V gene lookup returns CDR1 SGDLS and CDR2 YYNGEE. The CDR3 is CASSVASSGANVLTF. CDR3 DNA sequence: TGTGCCAGCAGCGTAGCTAGTTCTGGGGCCAACGTCCTGACTTTC.

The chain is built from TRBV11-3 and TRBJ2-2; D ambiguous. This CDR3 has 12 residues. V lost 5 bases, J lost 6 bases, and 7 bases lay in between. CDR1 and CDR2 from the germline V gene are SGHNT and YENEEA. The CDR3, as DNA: TGTGCCAGCAGCCCCCGTTCCGGGGAGCTGTTTTTT. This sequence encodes CASSPRSGELFF.

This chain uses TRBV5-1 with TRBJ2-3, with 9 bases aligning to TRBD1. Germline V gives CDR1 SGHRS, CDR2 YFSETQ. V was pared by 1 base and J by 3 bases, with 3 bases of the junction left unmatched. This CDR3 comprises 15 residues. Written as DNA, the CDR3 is TGCGCCAGCAGCTTGTTAGGACAGGGGACAGATACGCAGTATTTT. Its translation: CASSLLGQGTDTQYF.

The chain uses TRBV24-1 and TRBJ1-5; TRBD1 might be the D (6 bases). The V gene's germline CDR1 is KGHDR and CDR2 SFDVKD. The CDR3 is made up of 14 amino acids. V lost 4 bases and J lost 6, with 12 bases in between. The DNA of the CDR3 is TGTGCCACCAGTGACCCTGGGGGGGCTCAGCCCCAGCATTTT. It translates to CATSDPGGAQPQHF.

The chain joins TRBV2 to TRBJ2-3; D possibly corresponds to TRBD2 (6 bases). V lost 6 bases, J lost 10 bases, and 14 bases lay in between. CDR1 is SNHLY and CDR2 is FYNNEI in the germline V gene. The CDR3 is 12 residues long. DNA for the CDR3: TGTGCCAGCAGCGCACTAGCACCGGCGCAGTATTTT. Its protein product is CASSALAPAQYF.

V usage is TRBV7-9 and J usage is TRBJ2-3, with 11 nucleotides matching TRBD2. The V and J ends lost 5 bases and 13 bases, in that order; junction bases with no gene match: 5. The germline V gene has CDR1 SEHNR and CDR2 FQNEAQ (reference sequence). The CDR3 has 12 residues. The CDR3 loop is CASSETSGEEYF. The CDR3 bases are TGTGCCAGCAGCGAGACTAGCGGGGAAGAGTATTTT.

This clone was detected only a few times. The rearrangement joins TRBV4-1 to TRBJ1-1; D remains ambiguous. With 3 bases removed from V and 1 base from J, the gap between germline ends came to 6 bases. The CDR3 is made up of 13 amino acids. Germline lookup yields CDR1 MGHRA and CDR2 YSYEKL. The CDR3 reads CASSHPGNTEAFF. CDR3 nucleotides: TGCGCCAGCAGCCATCCCGGGAACACTGAAGCTTTCTTT.

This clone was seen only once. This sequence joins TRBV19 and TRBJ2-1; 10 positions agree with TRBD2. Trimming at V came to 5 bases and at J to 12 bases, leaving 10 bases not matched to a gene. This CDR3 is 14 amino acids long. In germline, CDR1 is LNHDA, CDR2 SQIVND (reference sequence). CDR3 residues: CASSSSGSSLWQFF. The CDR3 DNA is TGTGCCAGTAGTTCTAGCGGGAGTTCCCTCTGGCAGTTCTTC.

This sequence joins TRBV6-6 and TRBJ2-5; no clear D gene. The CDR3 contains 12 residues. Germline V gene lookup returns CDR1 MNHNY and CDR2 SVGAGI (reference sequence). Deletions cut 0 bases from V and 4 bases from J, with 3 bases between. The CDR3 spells CASSYSRETQYF. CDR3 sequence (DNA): TGTGCCAGCAGTTACTCGAGAGAGACCCAGTACTTC.

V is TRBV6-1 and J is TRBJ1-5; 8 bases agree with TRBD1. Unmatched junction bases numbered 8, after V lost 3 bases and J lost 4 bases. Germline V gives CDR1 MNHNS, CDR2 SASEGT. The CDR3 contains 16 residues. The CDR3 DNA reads TGTGCCAGCAGTGACCGGGACAGGTTTACGAATCAGCCCCAGCATTTT. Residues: CASSDRDRFTNQPQHF.

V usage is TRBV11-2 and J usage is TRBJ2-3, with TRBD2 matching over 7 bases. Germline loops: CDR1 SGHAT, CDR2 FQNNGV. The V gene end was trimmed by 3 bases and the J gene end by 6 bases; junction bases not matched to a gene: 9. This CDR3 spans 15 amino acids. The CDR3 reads CASSFPAGEADTQYF. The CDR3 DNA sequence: TGTGCCAGCAGCTTCCCGGCGGGGGAGGCGGATACGCAGTATTTT.